This T cell receptor beta chain was obtained from a study of blood T cell repertoires in COVID-19. Study summary: Spain, Italy and the United States supplied samples that represented acute and convalescent COVID-19. Nucleic acid was either cDNA or gDNA, and it came from T cells, B-cell-depleted T cells, or PBMCs.

V was trimmed by 1 base and J by 7 bases, leaving 11 bases between them. The CDR3 extends over 15 amino acids. Per the germline V gene, CDR1 is LNHDA and CDR2 is SQIVND (reference sequence). How the authors handled the data: Amplified reference gene primers provided the basis for estimating nucleated cell counts. The protocol was immunoSEQ multiplex PCR, while the TCRdb copy is restricted to in-frame clones and leaves out a portion. The DNA was the basis for D and trimming; V, J and clone size are from that table. The sample includes more than 95,000 clones, roughly 79% of them seen just once. This TCR was recovered from a human donor in a cohort sampled during active COVID-19. The sample comprised peripheral blood. The V and J genes are TRBV19 and TRBJ1-6; TRBD1 might be the D (5 bases). The chain's CDR3 is CASSIVGGDNSPLHF. In nucleotides, the CDR3 is TGTGCCAGTAGTATAGTGGGGGGTGACAATTCACCCCTCCACTTT. Variable domain in full (rest from reference TRBV19 and TRBJ1-6): DGGITQSPKYLFRKEGQNVTLSCEQNLNHDAMYWYRQDPGQGLRLIYYSQIVNDFQKGDIAEGYSVSREKKESFPLTVTSAQKNPTAFYLCASSIVGGDNSPLHFGNGTRLTVT.